The clone carrying this T cell receptor (beta chain) occurred a few times. Other DNA sequences in the sample encode the same CDR3. Treatment in this sample: oral pan-JAK inhibitor, 5-10 mg twice daily. Sequencing used cDNA as its template, made by extracting RNA and reverse transcribing it. Some clones are missing from TCRdb's copy, which holds only in-frame ones; the method was immunoSEQ multiplex PCR. There are fewer than 250,000 clones in the sample; roughly 66% occur only once, and approximately 0.97% lies in the top ten. The data are from a study of CD8+ T cells in alopecia areata. The CDR3 has 11 amino acids. V lost 0 bases and J 4 bases, leaving 0 bases between the germline ends. Germline assignment: CDR1 SGDLS and CDR2 YYNGEE.

The chain combines TRBV9 with TRBJ2-3; D unclear. The source was CD4+ T cells sorted from blood, collected at week 24, from a patient treated with tofacitinib. The clonotype was recovered from a human donor with alopecia areata. The chain's CDR3 is CASSVADTQYF. CDR3 bases: TGTGCCAGCAGCGTAGCAGATACGCAGTATTTT.